This T cell receptor (beta chain) was recorded in a study of blood T cell repertoires in COVID-19. Repertoires were generated with immunoSEQ multiplex PCR, while TCRdb's copy carries only in-frame clones and drops some. The sample includes 150,000 to 200,000 clones, approximately 79% of them seen just once. In germline, CDR1 is SGHKS, CDR2 YYEKEE (reference sequence). Trimming left V 0 bases short and J 8 bases short, with 8 bases between. This CDR3 contains 13 residues. This chain joins TRBV5-5 and TRBJ1-4; unclear D gene. The sequenced sample was peripheral blood. This receptor was obtained from a woman between 65 and 79 years old with acute or convalescent COVID-19. The chain's CDR3 is CASSLGPQEKLFF. The CDR3 DNA reads TGTGCCAGCAGCTTGGGACCACAGGAAAAACTGTTTTTT. Filled out from reference TRBV5-5 and TRBJ1-4, the complete variable domain reads DAGVTQSPTHLIKTRGQQVTLRCSPISGHKSVSWYQQVLGQGPQFIFQYYEKEERGRGNFPDRFSARQFPNYSSELNVNALLLGDSALYLCASSLGPQEKLFFGSGTQLSVL.